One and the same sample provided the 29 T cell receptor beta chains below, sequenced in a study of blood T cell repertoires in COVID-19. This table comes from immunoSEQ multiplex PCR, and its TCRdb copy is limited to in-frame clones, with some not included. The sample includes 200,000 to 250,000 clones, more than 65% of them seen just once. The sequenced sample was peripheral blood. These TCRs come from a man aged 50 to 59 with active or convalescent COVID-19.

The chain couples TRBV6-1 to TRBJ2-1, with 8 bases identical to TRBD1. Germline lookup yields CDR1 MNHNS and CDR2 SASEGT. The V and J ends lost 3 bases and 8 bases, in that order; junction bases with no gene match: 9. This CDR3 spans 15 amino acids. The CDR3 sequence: CASSEATRTGHEQFF. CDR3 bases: TGTGCCAGCAGTGAGGCCACTAGGACAGGGCATGAGCAGTTCTTC.

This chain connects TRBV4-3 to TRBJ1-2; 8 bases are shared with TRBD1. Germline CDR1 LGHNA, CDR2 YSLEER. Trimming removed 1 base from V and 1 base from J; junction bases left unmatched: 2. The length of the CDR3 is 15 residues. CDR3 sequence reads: CASSQGDRHNYGYTF. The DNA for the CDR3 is TGCGCCAGCAGCCAAGGGGACAGGCATAACTATGGCTACACCTTC.

The CDR3 sequence is CASSLGRGMEFF. The CDR3 coding sequence is TGTGCCAGCAGCTTAGGTCGGGGTATGGAGTTCTTC. The rearrangement uses TRBV7-2 and TRBJ2-1; tentative D call: TRBD2 (5 bases). Germline V gene sequence: CDR1 SGHTA, CDR2 FQGNSA. Trimming removed 1 base from V and 14 bases from J, with 12 bases in between. The CDR3 loop spans 12 amino acids.

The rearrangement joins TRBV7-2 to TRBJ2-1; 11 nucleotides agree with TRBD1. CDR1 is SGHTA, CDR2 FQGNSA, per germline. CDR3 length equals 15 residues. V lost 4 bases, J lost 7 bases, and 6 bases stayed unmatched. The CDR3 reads CASSSSDRGLNEQFF. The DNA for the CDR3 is TGTGCCAGCAGCTCCTCGGACAGGGGGCTGAATGAGCAGTTCTTC. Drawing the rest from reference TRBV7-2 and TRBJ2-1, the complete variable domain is GAGVSQSPSNKVTEKGKDVELRCDPISGHTALYWYRQSLGQGLEFLIYFQGNSAPDKSGLPSDRFSAERTGGSVSTLTIQRTQQEDSAVYLCASSSSDRGLNEQFFGPGTRLTVL.

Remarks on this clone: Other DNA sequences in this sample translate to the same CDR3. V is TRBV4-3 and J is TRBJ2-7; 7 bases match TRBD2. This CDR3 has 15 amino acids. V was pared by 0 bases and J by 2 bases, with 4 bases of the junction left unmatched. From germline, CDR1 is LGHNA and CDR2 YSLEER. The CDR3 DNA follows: TGCGCCAGCAGCCAAGAAGCTAGCGGTGCCTACGAGCAGTACTTC. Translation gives CASSQEASGAYEQYF.

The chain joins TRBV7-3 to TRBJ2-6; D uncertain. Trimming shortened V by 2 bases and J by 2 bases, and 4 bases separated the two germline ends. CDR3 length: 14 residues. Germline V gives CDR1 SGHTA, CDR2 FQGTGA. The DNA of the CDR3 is TGTGCCAGCAGCTTAGACACTGGGGCCAACGTCCTGACTTTC. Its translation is CASSLDTGANVLTF.

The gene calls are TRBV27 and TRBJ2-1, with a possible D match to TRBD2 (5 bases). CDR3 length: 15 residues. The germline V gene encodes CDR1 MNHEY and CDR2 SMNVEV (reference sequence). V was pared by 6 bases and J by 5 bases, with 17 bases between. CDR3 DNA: TGTGCCAGCAGCGCTAGATGGAGCGGAGACAATGAGCAGTTCTTC. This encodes CASSARWSGDNEQFF.

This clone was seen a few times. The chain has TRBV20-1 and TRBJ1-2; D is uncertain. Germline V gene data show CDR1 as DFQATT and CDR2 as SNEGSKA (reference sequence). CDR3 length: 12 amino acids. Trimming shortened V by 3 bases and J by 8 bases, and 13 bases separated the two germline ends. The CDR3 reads CSASRGRQGYTF. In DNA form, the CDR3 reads TGCAGTGCTAGTCGGGGTCGTCAAGGCTACACCTTC.

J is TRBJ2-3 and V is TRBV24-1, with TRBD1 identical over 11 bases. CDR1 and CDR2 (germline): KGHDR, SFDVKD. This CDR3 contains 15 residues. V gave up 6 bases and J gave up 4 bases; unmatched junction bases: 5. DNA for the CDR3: TGTGCCACCAGTAGGACAGGGGGCTCGGCAGATACGCAGTATTTT. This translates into CATSRTGGSADTQYF.

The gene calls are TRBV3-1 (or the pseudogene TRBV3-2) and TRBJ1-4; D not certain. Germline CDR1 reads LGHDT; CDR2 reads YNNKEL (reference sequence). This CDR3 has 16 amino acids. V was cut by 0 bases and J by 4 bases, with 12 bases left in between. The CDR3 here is CASSQDYAISNEKLFF. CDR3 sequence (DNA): TGTGCCAGCAGCCAAGATTACGCGATAAGTAATGAAAAACTGTTTTTT.

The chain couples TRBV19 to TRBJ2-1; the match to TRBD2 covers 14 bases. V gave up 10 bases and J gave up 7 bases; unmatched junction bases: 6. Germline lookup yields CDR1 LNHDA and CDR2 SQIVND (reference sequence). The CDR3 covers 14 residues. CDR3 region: CATTGLAGVNEQFF. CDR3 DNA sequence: TGTGCCACCACGGGACTAGCGGGAGTGAATGAGCAGTTCTTC. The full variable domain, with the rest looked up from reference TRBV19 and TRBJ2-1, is DGGITQSPKYLFRKEGQNVTLSCEQNLNHDAMYWYRQDPGQGLRLIYYSQIVNDFQKGDIAEGYSVSREKKESFPLTVTSAQKNPTAFYLCATTGLAGVNEQFFGPGTRLTVL.

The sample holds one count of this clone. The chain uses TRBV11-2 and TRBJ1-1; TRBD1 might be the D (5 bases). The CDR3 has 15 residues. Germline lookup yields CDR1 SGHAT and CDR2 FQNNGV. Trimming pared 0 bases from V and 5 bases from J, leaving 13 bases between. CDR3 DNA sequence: TGTGCCAGCAGCTTAGATCGGGGGGGTTATACTGAAGCTTTCTTT. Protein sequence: CASSLDRGGYTEAFF.

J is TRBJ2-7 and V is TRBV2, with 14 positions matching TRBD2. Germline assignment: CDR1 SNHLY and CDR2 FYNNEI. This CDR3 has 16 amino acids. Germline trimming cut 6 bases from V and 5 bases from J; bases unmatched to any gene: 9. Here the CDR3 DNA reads TGTGCCAGCAGGGATTCGGGGACTAGCGGGAGAAACGAGCAGTACTTC. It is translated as CASRDSGTSGRNEQYF.

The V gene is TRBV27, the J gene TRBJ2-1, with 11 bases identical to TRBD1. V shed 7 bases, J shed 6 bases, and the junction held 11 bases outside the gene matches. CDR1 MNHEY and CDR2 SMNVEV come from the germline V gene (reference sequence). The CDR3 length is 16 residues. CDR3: CASTQAGTGGGNEQFF. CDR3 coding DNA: TGTGCCAGCACCCAAGCCGGGACAGGGGGGGGCAATGAGCAGTTCTTC.

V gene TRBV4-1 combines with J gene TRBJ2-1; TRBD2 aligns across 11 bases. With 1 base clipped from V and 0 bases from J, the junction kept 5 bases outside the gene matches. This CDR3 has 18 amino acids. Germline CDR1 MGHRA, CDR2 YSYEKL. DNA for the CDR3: TGCGCCAGCAGCCAAGTAGCGGGGGGGCCCAGCTCCTACAATGAGCAGTTCTTC. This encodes CASSQVAGGPSSYNEQFF.

The CDR3 bases are TGCAGCGTTGAAAAGTTGGGAGGAAACACTGAAGCTTTCTTT. It encodes CSVEKLGGNTEAFF. The V and J genes are TRBV29-1 and TRBJ1-1; D gene ambiguous. Trimming pared 2 bases from V and 2 bases from J, leaving 12 bases between. From germline, CDR1 is SQVTM and CDR2 ANQGSEA. This CDR3 is built from 14 residues.

This chain's CDR3 is CASRREGAGELFF. The DNA for the CDR3 is TGTGCCAGCCGCCGAGAGGGGGCGGGGGAGCTGTTTTTT. This chain uses TRBV2 with TRBJ2-2; TRBD1 matches 7 bases. Germline loops: CDR1 SNHLY, CDR2 FYNNEI. V was pared by 8 bases and J by 8 bases, with 8 bases of the junction left unmatched. The CDR3 covers 13 residues.

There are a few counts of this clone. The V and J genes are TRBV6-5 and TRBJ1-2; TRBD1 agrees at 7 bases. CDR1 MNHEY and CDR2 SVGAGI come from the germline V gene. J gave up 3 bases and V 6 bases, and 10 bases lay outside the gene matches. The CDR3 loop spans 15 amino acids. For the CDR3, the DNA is TGTGCCAGCAGGCTCATCTGGACAGGAGACTATGGCTACACCTTC. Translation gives CASRLIWTGDYGYTF.

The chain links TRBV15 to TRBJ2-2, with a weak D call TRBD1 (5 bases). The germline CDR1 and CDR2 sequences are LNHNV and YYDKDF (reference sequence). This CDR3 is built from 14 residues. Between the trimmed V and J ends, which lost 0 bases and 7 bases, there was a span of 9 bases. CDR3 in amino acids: CATSRDQGGGELFF. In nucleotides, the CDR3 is TGTGCCACCAGCAGAGATCAGGGTGGCGGGGAGCTGTTTTTT.

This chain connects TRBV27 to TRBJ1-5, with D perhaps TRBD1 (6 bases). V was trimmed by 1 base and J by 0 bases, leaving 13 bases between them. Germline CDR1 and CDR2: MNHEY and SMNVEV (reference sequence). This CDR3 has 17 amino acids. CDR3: CASSLYGTPYSNQPQHF. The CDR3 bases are TGTGCCAGCAGTTTATACGGGACACCTTATAGCAATCAGCCCCAGCATTTT.

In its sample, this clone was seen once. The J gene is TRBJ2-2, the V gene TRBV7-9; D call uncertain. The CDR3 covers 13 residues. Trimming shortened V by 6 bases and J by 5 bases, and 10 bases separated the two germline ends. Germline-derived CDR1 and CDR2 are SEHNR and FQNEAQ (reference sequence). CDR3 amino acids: CASSQGGTGELFF. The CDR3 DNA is TGTGCCAGCAGTCAAGGCGGTACCGGGGAGCTGTTTTTT. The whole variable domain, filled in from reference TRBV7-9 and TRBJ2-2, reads DTGVSQNPRHKITKRGQNVTFRCDPISEHNRLYWYRQTLGQGPEFLTYFQNEAQLEKSRLLSDRFSAERPKGSFSTLEIQRTEQGDSAMYLCASSQGGTGELFFGEGSRLTVL.

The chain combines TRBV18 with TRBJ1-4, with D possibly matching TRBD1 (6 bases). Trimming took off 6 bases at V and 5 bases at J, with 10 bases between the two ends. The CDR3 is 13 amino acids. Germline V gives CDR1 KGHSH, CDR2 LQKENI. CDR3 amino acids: CASSGTRNEKLFF. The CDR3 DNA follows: TGTGCCAGCTCCGGGACACGAAATGAAAAACTGTTTTTT.

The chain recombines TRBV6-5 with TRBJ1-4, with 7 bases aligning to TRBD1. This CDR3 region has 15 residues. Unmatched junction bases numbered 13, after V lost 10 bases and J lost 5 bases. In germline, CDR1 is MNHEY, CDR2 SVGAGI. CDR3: CATTQRQGSNEKLFF. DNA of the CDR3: TGTGCCACTACCCAACGACAGGGAAGCAATGAAAAACTGTTTTTT.

The CDR3 bases are TGTGCCAGCAGTTACTCCCGGACAGGGGGCCCCTACGAGCAGTACTTC. This codes for CASSYSRTGGPYEQYF. V and J are TRBV6-2 or TRBV6-3 and TRBJ2-7; 11 bases align to TRBD1. Germline V gene data show CDR1 as MNHEY and CDR2 as SVGEGT. Trimming removed 0 bases from V and 2 bases from J; junction bases left unmatched: 3. This CDR3 contains 16 residues.

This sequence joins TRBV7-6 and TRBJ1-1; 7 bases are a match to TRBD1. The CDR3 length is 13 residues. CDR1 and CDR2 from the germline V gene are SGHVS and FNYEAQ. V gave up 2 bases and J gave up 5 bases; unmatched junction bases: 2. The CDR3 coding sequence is TGTGCCAGCAGCTTACCAGGGGGTACTGAAGCTTTCTTT. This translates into CASSLPGGTEAFF.

The DNA for the CDR3 is TGTGCCAGCAGCTTAAGACAGGCTTCACCCCTCCACTTT. Translated, it gives CASSLRQASPLHF. V usage is TRBV7-3 and J usage is TRBJ1-6; possibly TRBD1 for D (6 bases). This CDR3 spans 13 amino acids. Per germline, CDR1 SGHTA and CDR2 FQGTGA. Trimming took off 1 base at V and 9 bases at J, with 7 bases between the two ends.

CDR3 sequence reads: CASSLTPGTQYF. CDR3 in DNA: TGTGCCAGCAGCTTAACTCCGGGTACGCAGTATTTT. The V call is TRBV7-3, the J call TRBJ2-3, with no clear D. There are 12 residues in the CDR3. V was pared by 0 bases and J by 8 bases, with 6 bases between. CDR1 is SGHTA and CDR2 is FQGTGA in the germline V gene.

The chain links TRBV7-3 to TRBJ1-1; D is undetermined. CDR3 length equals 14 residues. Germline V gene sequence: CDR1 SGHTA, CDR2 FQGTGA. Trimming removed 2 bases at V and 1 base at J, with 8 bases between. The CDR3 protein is CASSLGRENTEAFF. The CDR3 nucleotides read TGTGCCAGCAGCTTAGGGAGAGAGAACACTGAAGCTTTCTTT. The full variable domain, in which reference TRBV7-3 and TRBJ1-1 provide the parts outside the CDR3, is GAGVSQTPSNKVTEKGKYVELRCDPISGHTALYWYRQSLGQGPEFLIYFQGTGAADDSGLPNDRFFAVRPEGSVSTLKIQRTERGDSAVYLCASSLGRENTEAFFGQGTRLTVV.

DNA of the CDR3: TGTGCCAGCAGCTTAGGGCAGGGGATAAACACTGAAGCTTTCTTT. This encodes CASSLGQGINTEAFF. V is TRBV7-6 and J is TRBJ1-1; D is perhaps TRBD1 (6 bases). Germline V lookup: CDR1 SGHVS, CDR2 FNYEAQ. The CDR3 has 15 amino acids. The V end was cut by 1 base, the J end by 2 bases, with 11 bases between.